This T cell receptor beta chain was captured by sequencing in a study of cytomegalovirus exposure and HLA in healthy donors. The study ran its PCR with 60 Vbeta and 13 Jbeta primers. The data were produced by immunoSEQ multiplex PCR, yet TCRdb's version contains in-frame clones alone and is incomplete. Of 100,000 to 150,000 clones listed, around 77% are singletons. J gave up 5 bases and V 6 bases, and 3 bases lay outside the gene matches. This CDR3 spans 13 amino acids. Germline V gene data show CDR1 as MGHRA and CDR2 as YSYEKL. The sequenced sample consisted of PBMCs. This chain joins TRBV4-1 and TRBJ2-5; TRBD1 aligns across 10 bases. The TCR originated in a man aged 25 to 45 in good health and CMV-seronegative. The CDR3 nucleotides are TGCGCCAGCAGGGGGACAGGGGAGGAGACCCAGTACTTC. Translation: CASRGTGEETQYF.